The clone carrying this T cell receptor (beta chain) was seen a single time. Its antigen is as yet unknown. TCRdb's table, derived via immunoSEQ multiplex PCR, lists solely in-frame clones and lacks some. Of 2 million to 2.5 million clones in the sample, under 95% are singletons; the top ten hold 0.3% to 0.45%. V shed 6 bases and J shed 7 bases, with 21 bases lying between them. The CDR3 extends over 15 amino acids. Germline CDR1 and CDR2: LNHDA and SQIVND (reference sequence). The entry originates in a study of shared clonotypes between healthy human individuals. General study points: What naive subsets generally showed was a larger estimated richness than memory subsets showed. An expected dependence of interdonor clonotype sharing on sequencing depth was noted.

Sequenced input: naive CD4+ T cells from PBMCs. The subset here: CD45RA+ positively selected. This receptor was identified in a young man in good health. Some clones in this sample may be carry-over from other donors' samples. J is TRBJ1-2 and V is TRBV19, with a weak D call TRBD1 (5 bases). CDR3 bases: TGTGCCAGTAGCCGTGCTGGGGGGATCATCGTTGGCTACACCTTC. Residues: CASSRAGGIIVGYTF.